The T cell receptor beta chain described here comes from a study of blood T cells in healthy people across ages. General study results and limits: With donor CMV status unknown, expanded clonotype changes were possibly confounded. With naive T cell percentage, TCR beta diversity showed a strong correlation. Diversity estimates drawn from one million T cells were deemed underestimates. Per million T cells, the diversity of TCR beta decreased roughly linearly as age advanced.

On this clonotype itself: Antigen specificity is unknown.

V dropped 4 bases and J dropped 1 base, with 13 bases sitting between them. Germline loops: CDR1 LGHNA, CDR2 YSLEER. This CDR3 is built from 15 residues. Then a second PCR, running roughly 6 to 11 cycles, was carried out with a sample-barcoded 5' primer and a J-beta primer mix. TCRdb recomputed calls from the 5' RACE reads with MiXCR, one row per CDR3 protein. Of about 780,000 distinct CDR3 sequences listed, 46% are singletons. The source material was blood. The V gene is TRBV4-3, the J gene TRBJ1-1; D might be TRBD1 (6 bases). The sequence was collected from an elderly man in good health. The CDR3 DNA is TGCGCCAGCAGCCGAATTAGGACAGAGAACACTGAAGCTTTCTTT. Translation gives CASSRIRTENTEAFF.